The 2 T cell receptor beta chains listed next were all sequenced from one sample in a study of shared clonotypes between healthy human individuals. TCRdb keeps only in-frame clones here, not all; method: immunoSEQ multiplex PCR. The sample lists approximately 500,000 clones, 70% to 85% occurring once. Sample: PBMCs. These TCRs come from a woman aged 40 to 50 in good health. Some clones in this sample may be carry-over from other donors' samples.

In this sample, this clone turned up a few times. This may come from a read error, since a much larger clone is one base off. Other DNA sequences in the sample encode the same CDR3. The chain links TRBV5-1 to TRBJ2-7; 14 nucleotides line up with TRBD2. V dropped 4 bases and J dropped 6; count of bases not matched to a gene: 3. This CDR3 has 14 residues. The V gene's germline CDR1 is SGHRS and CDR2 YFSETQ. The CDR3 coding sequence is TGCGCCAGCAGCGGGACTAGCGGGAGTCGCGAGCAGTACTTC. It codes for CASSGTSGSREQYF.

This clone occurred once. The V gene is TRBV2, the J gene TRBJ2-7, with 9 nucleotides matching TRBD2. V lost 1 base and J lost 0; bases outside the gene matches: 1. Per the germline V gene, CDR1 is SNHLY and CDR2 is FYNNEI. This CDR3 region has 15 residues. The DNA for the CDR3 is TGTGCCAGCAGTGAAGGTAGCGGGAGCTCCTACGAGCAGTACTTC. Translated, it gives CASSEGSGSSYEQYF.